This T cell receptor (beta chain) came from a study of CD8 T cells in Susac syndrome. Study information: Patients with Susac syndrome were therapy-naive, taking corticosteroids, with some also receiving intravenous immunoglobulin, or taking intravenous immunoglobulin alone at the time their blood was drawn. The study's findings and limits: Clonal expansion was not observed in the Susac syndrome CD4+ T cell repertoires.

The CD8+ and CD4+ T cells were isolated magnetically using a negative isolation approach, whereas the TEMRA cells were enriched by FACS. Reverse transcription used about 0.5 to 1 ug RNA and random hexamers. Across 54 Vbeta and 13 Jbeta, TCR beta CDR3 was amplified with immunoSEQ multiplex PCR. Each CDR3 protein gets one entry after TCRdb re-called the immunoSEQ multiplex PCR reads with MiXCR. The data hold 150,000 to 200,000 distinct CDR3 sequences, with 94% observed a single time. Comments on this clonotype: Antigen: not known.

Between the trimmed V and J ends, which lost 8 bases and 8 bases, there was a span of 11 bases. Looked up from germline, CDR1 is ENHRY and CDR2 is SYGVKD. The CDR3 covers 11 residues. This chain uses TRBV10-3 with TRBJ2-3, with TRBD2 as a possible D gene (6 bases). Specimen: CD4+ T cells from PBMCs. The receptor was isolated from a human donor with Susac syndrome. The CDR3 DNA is TGTGCCATCCGAGGAGGGCGTACGCAGTATTTT. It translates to CAIRGGRTQYF.